This is a list of T cell receptor beta chains from one sample in a study of T cell changes during pregnancy in multiple sclerosis. TCRdb's copy holds only in-frame clones and misses some; the assay was immunoSEQ multiplex PCR. The repertoire has about 93,000 clones, approximately 89% of them found once; the top ten carry 0.95%. The sample consisted of peripheral blood, taken before pregnancy. The receptors here all came from a female donor with multiple sclerosis, enrolled in a pregnancy study. Each CDR3 is given without its conserved first and last residue. Each record gives: V gene, CDR3 protein.

V: TRBV29-1
CDR3: SARLADQNEQF

V: TRBV5-1
CDR3: ASSHDGRRDTEAF

V: TRBV2
CDR3: ASSPRTGNQETQY

V: TRBV4-3
CDR3: ASSRGASGGSSYNEQF

V: TRBV6-5
CDR3: ASSASGIDNNEQF

V: TRBV6-1
CDR3: ASTILNNEQF

V: TRBV5-1
CDR3: ASSPKPWDRDSNSPLH

V: TRBV4-2
CDR3: ASTSSGGYSYNEQF

V: TRBV7-8
CDR3: ASSFNRGLNTEAF

V: TRBV4-1
CDR3: ASSQPTAGGSGNTIY

V: TRBV6-5
CDR3: ASSRTGTDNQPQH

V: TRBV9
CDR3: ASSVAGQVNTEAF

V: TRBV29-1
CDR3: SAREARLSSYNEQF

V: TRBV7-9
CDR3: ASSMPGTDSGNTIY

V: TRBV30
CDR3: AWSVGVVAAF